This is a list of T cell receptor beta chains from one sample in a study of T-cell reconstitution after alpha-beta-depleted transplantation in children. Using its own MiXCR run on the PCR reads, TCRdb lists one record per CDR3 protein. Of approximately 490,000 distinct CDR3 sequences listed, roughly a tenth are singletons. The sample was PBMCs, taken before TCRalphabeta/CD19-depleted stem cell transplant. The receptors come from a child aged 2-15 years with inherited bone marrow failure, due to receive a stem cell transplant. Each CDR3 is given with its conserved first and last residue. Fields, in order: CDR3 length, D gene, J gene, V gene, clone size, CDR3 DNA, CDR3 protein. The D gene is left open where the match is weak. Rows may omit the clone size; those that give it use once, few, many or a size class.

16 . TRBJ2-3 TRBV28 many TGTGCCAGCCGGGACAACTTACTTACTAGCACAGATACGCAGTATTTT CASRDNLLTSTDTQYF
16 . TRBJ2-7 TRBV10-3 few TGTGCCATCAGTGAGTACTCGGAGGCTTACTCCTACGAGCAGTACTTC CAISEYSEAYSYEQYF
13 . TRBJ1-1 TRBV5-1 many TGCGCCAGCAGCTACAGGGTTTACACTGAAGCTTTCTTT CASSYRVYTEAFF
13 . TRBJ2-2 TRBV12-3/TRBV12-4 many TGTGCCAGCAGTTTTTCTCCCACCGGGGAGCTGTTTTTT CASSFSPTGELFF
13 . TRBJ2-7 TRBV6-6 many TGTGCCAGCAGGAATCGGGTGAATGGCGAGCAGTACTTC CASRNRVNGEQYF
12 TRBD2 TRBJ2-7 TRBV29-1 many TGCAGCGCCGGGACTAGTACCTACGAGCAGTACTTC CSAGTSTYEQYF
15 . TRBJ1-5 TRBV2 few TGTGCCAGCATTGTCGACAGGTCGAGGGGACAGCCCCAGCATTTT CASIVDRSRGQPQHF
17 TRBD1 TRBJ1-1 TRBV3-1 many TGTGCCAGCAGCCAGGAAGACAGGGGGAAGGTGAACACTGAAGCTTTCTTT CASSQEDRGKVNTEAFF
17 . TRBJ2-1 TRBV19 few TGTGCCAGTAGCGAGGGTGGAGCGGGTCCATCCTACAATGAGCAGTTCTTC CASSEGGAGPSYNEQFF
15 . TRBJ2-1 TRBV5-6 many TGTGCCAGCAGGCTGGAACCCTCGGTTTACAATGAGCAGTTCTTC CASRLEPSVYNEQFF
14 . TRBJ2-3 TRBV11-2 . TGTGCCAGCAGCTTCACAACCGGCACAGATACGCAGTATTTT CASSFTTGTDTQYF
16 TRBD2 TRBJ2-7 TRBV4-1 many TGCGCCAGCAGCCAAGGATGGACTAGCGGGAGTGCCGAGCAGTACTTC CASSQGWTSGSAEQYF
17 TRBD2 TRBJ2-1 TRBV12-3/TRBV12-4 many TGTGCCAGCAGGGATAGCGGGAGCCAAAGCTCCTACAATGAGCAGTTCTTC CASRDSGSQSSYNEQFF
14 TRBD2 TRBJ2-1 TRBV25-1 . TGTGCCAGCCTAGCGGGAGACTCCTACAATGAGCAGTTCTTC CASLAGDSYNEQFF
15 TRBD2 TRBJ2-3 TRBV5-1 many TGCGCCAGCAGCTGGGGGACTAGCGGGAGAGATACGCAGTATTTT CASSWGTSGRDTQYF
16 TRBD1 TRBJ2-3 TRBV28 . TGTGCCAGCAGTCCTCGCCCTGGACAGGGTAAAGATACGCAGTATTTT CASSPRPGQGKDTQYF
12 . TRBJ2-1 TRBV27 many TGTGCCAGCGGGAGACTAGTGGATGAGCAGTTCTTC CASGRLVDEQFF
16 TRBD2 TRBJ2-1 TRBV9 many TGTGCCAGCAGCGTATATCAGGCGGGAGGGCACGGTGAGCAGTTCTTC CASSVYQAGGHGEQFF
15 . TRBJ2-2 TRBV27 . TGTGCCAGCAGTTTATCTCCCAAGAACACCGGGGAGCTGTTTTTT CASSLSPKNTGELFF
18 . TRBJ2-6 TRBV6-2/TRBV6-3 many TGTGCCAGCACCCACCCTTGGACGGACCGCTCTGGGGCCAACGTCCTGACTTTC CASTHPWTDRSGANVLTF
13 . TRBJ2-2 TRBV7-2 . TGTGCCAGCAGCTTAGCGTTGGGCGGGGAGCTGTTTTTT CASSLALGGELFF
13 . TRBJ2-3 TRBV30 . TGTGCCTGGATTATGGGGGGTGCGGATACGCAGTATTTT CAWIMGGADTQYF
13 . TRBJ1-1 TRBV6-2/TRBV6-3 few TGTGCCAGCAGAACTACAGGAGTGACTGAAGCTTTCTTT CASRTTGVTEAFF
13 . TRBJ2-4 TRBV28 . TGTGGCAGCAGTTTAATAGCCAAAAACATTCAGTACTTC CGSSLIAKNIQYF
15 . TRBJ2-7 TRBV27 many TGTGCCAGCAGCGTGGGGCCGGGGGCCTCCTACGAGCAGTACTTC CASSVGPGASYEQYF
15 . TRBJ2-7 TRBV27 many TGTGCCAGCAGTTCTTCTGGCTGGACATCCTACGAGCAGTACTTC CASSSSGWTSYEQYF
15 . TRBJ2-3 TRBV20-1 many TGCAGTGCTCCCTCGGACTTCCCTAGCACAGATACGCAGTATTTT CSAPSDFPSTDTQYF
17 . TRBJ2-6 TRBV29-1 many TGCAGCGTTGTCGACGCGGACCGATCCTCTGGGGCCAACGTCCTGACTTTC CSVVDADRSSGANVLTF
12 . TRBJ2-3 TRBV11-1 . TGTGCCAGCAGCTTGATGCAAGATACGCAGTATTTT CASSLMQDTQYF
12 . TRBJ2-7 TRBV24-1 many TGTGCCACCAGTGACGGCTCCTACGAGCAGTACTTC CATSDGSYEQYF
15 TRBD2 TRBJ2-1 TRBV7-8 many TGTGCCAGCAGCTTTAGCGGGATCTCCTACAATGAGCAGTTCTTC CASSFSGISYNEQFF
12 . TRBJ2-7 TRBV7-9 many TGTGCCAGCAGCCCCCTGGCCGTCGAGCAGTACTTC CASSPLAVEQYF
13 TRBD1 TRBJ2-4 TRBV20-1 many TGCAGTGCTATCCGACAGGGGGCTGTCATTCAGTACTTC CSAIRQGAVIQYF
15 . TRBJ2-6 TRBV15 few TGTGCCACCAGCAGGGGTGTCTCTGGGGCCAACGTCCTGACTTTC CATSRGVSGANVLTF
15 . TRBJ2-7 TRBV5-1 many TGCGCCAGCAGCTTGGACAGTTATGCATCCTACGAGCAGTACTTC CASSLDSYASYEQYF
14 TRBD2 TRBJ2-7 TRBV6-1 many TGTGCCAGCACCCCCAGCGGGAGTTTGTACGAGCAGTACTTC CASTPSGSLYEQYF
14 . TRBJ1-6 TRBV6-1 many TGTGCCAGCTCCCTCGATCGGGGGGAATCACCCCTCCACTTT CASSLDRGESPLHF
15 . TRBJ2-1 TRBV9 few TGTGCCAGCAGCGTAGCAGGGACCGTTTACAATGAGCAGTTCTTC CASSVAGTVYNEQFF
15 TRBD2 TRBJ2-7 TRBV5-1 many TGCGCCAGCAGCCCACTAGCGGGAGAATCCTACGAGCAGTACTTC CASSPLAGESYEQYF
14 TRBD1 TRBJ2-7 TRBV7-9 many TGTGCCAGCAGCTGGACAGGGGACTCCTACGAGCAGTACTTC CASSWTGDSYEQYF
16 . TRBJ2-6 TRBV5-6 few TGTGCCAGCACCTGGGCGACGATAGCTGGGGCCAACGTCCTGACTTTC CASTWATIAGANVLTF
18 TRBD2 TRBJ2-1 TRBV13 few TGTGCCAGCAGCCCGCTAGGTGGGCTAGCGGAGGGATACAATGAGCAGTTCTTC CASSPLGGLAEGYNEQFF
17 . TRBJ2-2 TRBV4-2 many TGTGCCAGCAGCCAAGACGGGCTAGCGCCGAACACCGGGGAGCTGTTTTTT CASSQDGLAPNTGELFF
15 . TRBJ1-3 TRBV5-6 . TGTGCCAGCAGCGCCGCCGGGAGCTCTGGAAACACCATATATTTT CASSAAGSSGNTIYF
16 . TRBJ2-1 TRBV7-6 many TGTGCCAGCAGCTCTACGGTCGAATCGTCCTACAATGAGCAGTTCTTC CASSSTVESSYNEQFF
16 TRBD2 TRBJ2-7 TRBV10-3 many TGTGCCATCAGTGAGTCATTAGCGGGAAAACCAGACGAGCAGTACTTC CAISESLAGKPDEQYF
13 . TRBJ1-1 TRBV6-1 few TGTGCCAGCAGTCCCGGAACAGGTCTCGTGATTTTCTTT CASSPGTGLVIFF
17 TRBD1 TRBJ1-5 TRBV4-2 many TGTGCCAGCAGCCAGGGGACCGGGACAGGGAGGAATGAGCCCCAGCATTTT CASSQGTGTGRNEPQHF
15 TRBD2 TRBJ2-1 TRBV29-1 . TGCAGCGTTGGGGGCGGGAGGGCCTTGGGCGATGAGCAGTTCTTC CSVGGGRALGDEQFF
13 . TRBJ1-2 TRBV7-9 many TGTGCCAGCAGCTTTGAGGGGACAAGGGGCTACACCTTC CASSFEGTRGYTF
11 . TRBJ1-6 TRBV5-4 . TGTGCCAGCAGGGAAGGTTCACCCCTCCACTTT CASREGSPLHF
15 TRBD2 TRBJ2-7 TRBV11-2 . TGTGCCAGCAGCGCCCGGACTAGCGGGAGCTACGAGCAGTACTTC CASSARTSGSYEQYF